Reported below is one T cell receptor beta chain. Its matching antigen is unknown. Profiled with immunoSEQ multiplex PCR; TCRdb holds only in-frame clones, not every one. This sample has some 50,000 clones; roughly 88% occur once, and the top ten carry 4.5% to 6%. This sample stems from a study of OX40 agonist ivuxolimab in advanced cancers. At the level of the study: Three individuals attained partial responses, comprising one hepatocellular carcinoma case and two cutaneous melanoma cases.

The germline CDR1 and CDR2 sequences are SQVTM and ANQGSEA. After removal of 1 base from V and 2 bases from J, the junction contained 2 bases not matched to a gene. The CDR3 has 13 amino acids. Study results and caveats: At 0.1 to 3.0 mg/kg, CD4+ and CD8+ blood T cells expanded clonally by week 6. The authors also found low normalized T-cell clonal expansion in some nonresponders.

This receptor was obtained from an adult with an advanced solid tumor such as melanoma, head and neck, liver or kidney cancer. The sample here was CD4+ or CD8+ T cells sorted from blood, taken in a trial of the OX40 agonist ivuxolimab. The rearrangement links TRBV29-1 to TRBJ2-7; 7 bases align to TRBD1. The CDR3 sequence is CSVEGQGAYEQYF. CDR3 sequence (DNA): TGCAGCGTTGAAGGGCAGGGGGCCTACGAGCAGTACTTC.